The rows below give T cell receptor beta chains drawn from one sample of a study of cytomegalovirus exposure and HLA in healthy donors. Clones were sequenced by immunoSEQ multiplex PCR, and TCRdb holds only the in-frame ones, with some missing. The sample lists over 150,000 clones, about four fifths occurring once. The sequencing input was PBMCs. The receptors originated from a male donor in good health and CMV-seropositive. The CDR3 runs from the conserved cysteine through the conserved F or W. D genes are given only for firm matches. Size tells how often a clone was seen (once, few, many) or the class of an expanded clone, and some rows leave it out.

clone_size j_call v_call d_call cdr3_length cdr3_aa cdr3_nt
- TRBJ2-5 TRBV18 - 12 CASSPRQETQYF TGTGCCAGCTCACCGCGTCAAGAGACCCAGTACTTC
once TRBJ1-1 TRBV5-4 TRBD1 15 CASSIPGGGNTEAFF TGTGCCAGCAGCATCCCAGGGGGAGGGAACACTGAAGCTTTCTTT
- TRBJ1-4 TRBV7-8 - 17 CASSLGILQGANEKLFF TGTGCCAGCAGCTTAGGGATCCTACAGGGAGCTAATGAAAAACTGTTTTTT
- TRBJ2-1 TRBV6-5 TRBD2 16 CASSSPSGGVYNEQFF TGTGCCAGCAGTTCCCCTAGCGGGGGGGTATACAATGAGCAGTTCTTC
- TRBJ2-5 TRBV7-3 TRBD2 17 CASSLSSGGAIGETQYF TGTGCCAGCAGCTTATCTAGCGGGGGGGCAATTGGAGAGACCCAGTACTTC
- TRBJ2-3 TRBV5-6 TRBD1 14 CASSWGQGADTQYF TGTGCCAGCAGCTGGGGACAGGGGGCAGATACGCAGTATTTT
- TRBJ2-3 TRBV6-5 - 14 CASKLDSRTDTQYF TGTGCCAGCAAACTAGACTCCAGAACAGATACGCAGTATTTT
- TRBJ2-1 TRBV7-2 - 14 CASTGQFSYNEQFF TGTGCCAGCACCGGACAATTCTCCTACAATGAGCAGTTCTTC
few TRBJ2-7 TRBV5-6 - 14 CASSSDSLSYEQYF TGTGCCAGCAGCTCCGACAGCCTCTCCTACGAGCAGTACTTC
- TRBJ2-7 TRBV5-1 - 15 CASSFGGADDYEQYF TGCGCCAGCAGCTTTGGAGGAGCAGACGACTACGAGCAGTACTTC
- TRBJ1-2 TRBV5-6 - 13 CASSLDSNYGYTF TGTGCCAGCAGTTTGGACAGCAACTATGGCTACACCTTC
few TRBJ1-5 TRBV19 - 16 CASIPYNGEGNQPQHF TGTGCCAGTATCCCTTATAATGGAGAGGGCAATCAGCCCCAGCATTTT
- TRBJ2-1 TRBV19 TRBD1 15 CASRVDRGSYNEQFF TGTGCCAGTAGAGTTGACAGGGGGTCCTACAATGAGCAGTTCTTC
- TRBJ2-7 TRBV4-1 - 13 CASSQERVYEQYF TGCGCCAGCAGCCAAGAGCGTGTTTACGAGCAGTACTTC
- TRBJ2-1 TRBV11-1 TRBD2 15 CASSSERGGYNEQFF TGTGCCAGCAGCTCCGAGCGGGGGGGGTACAATGAGCAGTTCTTC
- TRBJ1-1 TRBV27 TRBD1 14 CASSWTGTNTEAFF TGTGCCAGCAGTTGGACAGGGACGAACACTGAAGCTTTCTTT
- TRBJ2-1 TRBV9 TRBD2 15 CASSRSGALDNEQFF TGTGCCAGCAGCCGTAGCGGGGCCCTTGACAATGAGCAGTTCTTC
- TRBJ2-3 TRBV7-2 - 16 CASSLVGGGLRDTQYF TGTGCCAGCAGCTTAGTTGGGGGGGGCCTGAGGGATACGCAGTATTTT
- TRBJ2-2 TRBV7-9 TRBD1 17 CASSFFRDRGNTGELFF TGTGCCAGCAGCTTCTTCCGGGACAGGGGGAACACCGGGGAGCTGTTTTTT
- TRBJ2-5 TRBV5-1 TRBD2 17 CASSLGRERGPQETQYF TGCGCCAGCAGCTTGGGGAGGGAGCGGGGGCCTCAAGAGACCCAGTACTTC
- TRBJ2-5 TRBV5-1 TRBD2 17 CASSLVIGGGGSETQYF TGCGCCAGCAGCTTGGTAATCGGCGGGGGGGGAAGCGAGACCCAGTACTTC
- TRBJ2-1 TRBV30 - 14 CALSRGGSYNEQFF TGTGCCCTGTCCCGCGGTGGCTCCTACAATGAGCAGTTCTTC
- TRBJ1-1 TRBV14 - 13 CASSQIGNTEAFF TGTGCCAGCAGCCAAATCGGGAACACTGAAGCTTTCTTT
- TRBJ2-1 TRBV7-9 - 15 CAIPGGAKMYNEQFF TGTGCCATCCCCGGCGGGGCGAAGATGTACAATGAGCAGTTCTTC
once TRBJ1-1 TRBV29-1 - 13 CSVVQGMNTEAFF TGCAGCGTCGTACAGGGCATGAACACTGAAGCTTTCTTT
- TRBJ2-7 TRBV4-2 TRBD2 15 CASSLGSGGSYEQYF TGTGCCAGCAGCCTGGGTAGCGGGGGAAGTTACGAGCAGTACTTC
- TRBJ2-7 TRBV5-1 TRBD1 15 CASSYKQGIGNEQYF TGCGCCAGCAGCTATAAACAGGGGATTGGGAACGAGCAGTACTTC
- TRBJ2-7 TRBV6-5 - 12 CASSYRGGEQYF TGTGCCAGCAGTTACAGGGGCGGTGAGCAGTACTTC
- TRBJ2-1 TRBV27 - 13 CASSSRGYNEQFF TGTGCCAGCAGTTCCCGGGGCTACAATGAGCAGTTCTTC
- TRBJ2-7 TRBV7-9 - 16 CASSQGRGGVSYEQYF TGTGCCAGCAGCCAAGGTCGGGGTGGGGTCTCCTACGAGCAGTACTTC
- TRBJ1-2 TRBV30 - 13 CAGRALGRVGYTF TGTGCCGGGCGGGCACTAGGGCGGGTGGGCTACACCTTC
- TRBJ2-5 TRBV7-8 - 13 CASSSGIGETQYF TGTGCCAGCAGCTCCGGGATTGGGGAGACCCAGTACTTC
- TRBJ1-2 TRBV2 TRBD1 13 CASSRRDRDGYTF TGTGCCAGCAGTCGGAGGGACAGGGATGGCTACACCTTC